Each of the 26 T cell receptor beta chains below was sequenced from the same sample in a study of blood T cells in healthy people across ages. Primers used in a second PCR of roughly 6 to 12 cycles were a sample-barcoded 5' primer and a J-beta primer mix. One entry per CDR3 protein, called by TCRdb with MiXCR from the 5' RACE reads. The sample holds about 830,000 distinct CDR3 sequences; roughly 60% are singletons and the top ten take about a quarter. The sequencing sample was made of blood. These receptor sequences come from a young man in good health.

This clonotype was seen more than once but under ten times. The chain recombines TRBV6-1 with TRBJ2-2; D is possibly TRBD2 (6 bases). Per germline, CDR1 MNHNS and CDR2 SASEGT. The CDR3 is 15 residues long. V was pared by 1 base and J by 1 base, with 7 bases between. CDR3 in amino acids: CASSEGAGNTGELFF. As DNA, the CDR3 is TGTGCCAGCAGTGAAGGAGCGGGGAACACCGGGGAGCTGTTTTTT.

The chain couples TRBV13 to TRBJ1-2; 11 positions agree with TRBD1. The CDR3 contains 15 residues. Germline CDR1 reads PRHDT; CDR2 reads FYEKMQ (reference sequence). Losses at the gene ends were 7 bases for V and 7 bases for J; bases not matched to a gene: 11. The CDR3 sequence: CASTGTGGSLGGYTF. In DNA, the CDR3 is TGTGCCAGCACCGGGACAGGGGGTTCCCTCGGTGGCTACACCTTC.

V is TRBV3-1 and J is TRBJ2-5; possibly TRBD1 or TRBD2 for D (5 bases each). V was pared by 1 base and J by 4 bases, with 16 bases between. Germline V CDR1 and CDR2: LGHDT, YNNKEL (reference sequence). The CDR3 length is 16 residues. The CDR3 loop is CASSQGITRGGETQYF. The CDR3 DNA reads TGTGCCAGCAGCCAAGGGATAACTAGGGGTGGAGAGACCCAGTACTTC.

This chain joins TRBV25-1 and TRBJ2-1, with a weak D call TRBD2 (6 bases). This CDR3 is built from 12 residues. Trimming removed 4 bases at V and 7 bases at J, with 8 bases between. Germline V gives CDR1 MGHDK, CDR2 SYGVNS. CDR3 region: CASSGRVNEQFF. For the CDR3, the DNA is TGTGCCAGCAGTGGGAGGGTGAATGAGCAGTTCTTC.

This clonotype was observed a single time. The chain joins TRBV6-2 or TRBV6-3 to TRBJ2-7; TRBD1 aligns across 9 bases. Gene TRBJ2-5 matches the end of the DNA better, so the J call may be wrong. CDR3 length: 15 residues. Per germline, CDR1 MNHEY and CDR2 SVGEGT. The CDR3 coding sequence is TGTGCCAGCAGTGCCCCGGGACAGGGTAAAGAGACCCAGTACTTC. Its translation: CASSAPGQGKETQYF.

The table lists this clonotype with many counts. The chain combines TRBV9 with TRBJ2-4; 9 nucleotides align to TRBD1. The J segment lost 8 bases and the V segment lost 6 bases, leaving 9 bases of the junction unmatched. The germline V gene has CDR1 SGDLS and CDR2 YYNGEE. This CDR3 is 14 amino acids long. CDR3 loop: CASTSGTGMDIQYF. The DNA of the CDR3 is TGTGCCAGCACCTCCGGGACAGGGATGGACATTCAGTACTTC.

This clonotype was seen a handful of times. The chain has TRBV5-1 and TRBJ2-5; perhaps D is TRBD1 or TRBD2 (5 bases each). The germline V gene encodes CDR1 SGHRS and CDR2 YFSETQ. The CDR3 contains 15 residues. V was trimmed by 0 bases and J by 5 bases, leaving 14 bases between them. CDR3 in DNA: TGCGCCAGCAGCTTGGAGGCAGGGCCGGGGGAGACCCAGTACTTC. As protein: CASSLEAGPGETQYF. The full variable domain, rest sourced from reference TRBV5-1 and TRBJ2-5, is KAGVTQTPRYLIKTRGQQVTLSCSPISGHRSVSWYQQTPGQGLQFLFEYFSETQRNKGNFPGRFSGRQFSNSRSEMNVSTLELGDSALYLCASSLEAGPGETQYFGPGTRLLVL.

This clonotype was observed a few times. The chain combines TRBV10-3 with TRBJ2-1; 8 bases align to TRBD2. V lost 9 bases and J lost 6; bases outside the gene matches: 10. The CDR3 extends over 14 amino acids. Germline V gene data show CDR1 as ENHRY and CDR2 as SYGVKD. CDR3 sequence: CAIAAAGASNEQFF. The CDR3 nucleotides are TGTGCCATTGCCGCAGCGGGGGCGTCCAATGAGCAGTTCTTC.

The J gene is TRBJ1-1, the V gene TRBV6-5; no definite D call. V lost 5 bases and J lost 13, with 20 bases in between. Germline V gene sequence: CDR1 MNHEY, CDR2 SVGAGI. This CDR3 contains 13 residues. The CDR3 loop reads CASSPKDGELGFF. For the CDR3, the DNA is TGTGCCAGCAGTCCCAAGGACGGGGAACTAGGTTTCTTT.

The rearrangement joins TRBV10-3 to TRBJ2-5, with D perhaps matching TRBD1 or TRBD2 (5 bases each). Germline CDR1 ENHRY, CDR2 SYGVKD. V gave up 6 bases and J gave up 3 bases, with 8 bases separating them. CDR3 length: 12 residues. The CDR3 sequence: CAIRGVEETQYF. Written as DNA, the CDR3 is TGTGCCATCAGGGGGGTTGAAGAGACCCAGTACTTC.

This clonotype was recorded a few times. CDR3 protein: CAITAAGGLYEQYF. The CDR3 coding sequence is TGTGCCATCACCGCAGCGGGGGGCCTCTACGAGCAGTACTTC. The V call is TRBV10-3, the J call TRBJ2-7; TRBD2 aligns across 9 bases. Germline values: CDR1 ENHRY, CDR2 SYGVKD. The CDR3 totals 14 residues. V shed 7 bases, J shed 3 bases, and the junction held 7 bases outside the gene matches.

This clonotype was recorded at least ten times. This sequence joins TRBV7-7 and TRBJ2-7; D might be TRBD2 (5 bases). Germline CDR1 and CDR2: SSHAT and FNYEAQ (reference sequence). This CDR3 has 13 amino acids. The V gene lost 5 bases and the J gene lost 6 bases, with 14 bases spanning the gap. The CDR3 DNA is TGTGCCAGCAGCGCGTCCCCGGGGTTCGAGCAGTACTTC. Translation gives CASSASPGFEQYF.

The J gene is TRBJ2-3, the V gene TRBV20-1; 8 nucleotides agree with TRBD2. J was trimmed by 3 bases and V by 1 base; bases with no gene match: 12. The CDR3 runs to 17 residues. Germline V gives CDR1 DFQATT, CDR2 SNEGSKA (reference sequence). The CDR3 sequence: CSARAPLGSGATDTQYF. CDR3 DNA: TGCAGTGCTAGAGCTCCACTTGGTAGCGGGGCGACAGATACGCAGTATTTT.

This chain connects TRBV12-3 or TRBV12-4 to TRBJ1-1, with unresolved D. The length of the CDR3 is 13 residues. V lost 6 bases to trimming and J lost 5 bases, with 13 bases between them. The CDR3 reads CASSGLLSTEAFF. The CDR3 DNA is TGTGCCAGCAGCGGATTATTGAGTACTGAAGCTTTCTTT.

V and J are TRBV29-1 and TRBJ2-1; 8 bases are a match to TRBD1. Germline values: CDR1 SQVTM, CDR2 ANQGSEA. The CDR3 has 15 amino acids. V lost 2 bases, J lost 6 bases, and 9 bases stayed unmatched. CDR3: CSVERLDRAINEQFF. CDR3 nucleotides: TGCAGCGTTGAACGGTTGGACAGGGCAATCAATGAGCAGTTCTTC.

The chain uses TRBV13 and TRBJ2-7; 9 bases align to TRBD1. Germline lookup yields CDR1 PRHDT and CDR2 FYEKMQ (reference sequence). There are 16 residues in the CDR3. The ends lost 6 bases at V and 4 bases at J; junction bases unmatched: 13. The CDR3, as DNA: TGTGCCAGCAGTCTCCTTCGGGACAGGGATTTGTACGAGCAGTACTTC. Protein: CASSLLRDRDLYEQYF.

V gene TRBV6-5 combines with J gene TRBJ2-3, with a tentative D call TRBD2 (6 bases). The germline gives CDR1 MNHEY, CDR2 SVGAGI. The V end was cut by 7 bases, the J end by 0 bases, with 11 bases between. CDR3 length: 14 residues. For the CDR3, the DNA is TGTGCCAGCAAGGCGGGACGGAGCACAGATACGCAGTATTTT. Protein: CASKAGRSTDTQYF.

The chain employs TRBV6-2 or TRBV6-3 and TRBJ2-7, with 7 bases aligning to TRBD2. The germline V gene encodes CDR1 MNHEY and CDR2 SVGEGT. V shed 7 bases, J shed 4 bases, and the junction held 10 bases outside the gene matches. The CDR3 loop spans 14 amino acids. CDR3 DNA: TGTGCCAGCACCCTGGGCGGGGGTCTATACGAGCAGTACTTC. Translation gives CASTLGGGLYEQYF.

CDR3 residues: CASSRGGRAETQYF. DNA of the CDR3: TGTGCCAGCAGTCGGGGGGGCCGTGCTGAGACCCAGTACTTC. The V call is TRBV6-5, the J call TRBJ2-5; 8 nucleotides match TRBD2. After removal of 5 bases from V and 5 bases from J, the junction contained 7 bases not matched to a gene. The CDR3 contains 14 residues. CDR1 and CDR2 from the germline V gene are MNHEY and SVGAGI.

This chain joins TRBV7-3 and TRBJ1-2; D uncertain. The CDR3 consists of 15 residues. V lost 0 bases, J lost 8 bases, and 16 bases lay in between. Looked up from germline, CDR1 is SGHTA and CDR2 is FQGTGA. The CDR3: CASSLTIARPGGYTF. The CDR3 nucleotides are TGTGCCAGCAGCTTAACGATTGCCAGGCCAGGAGGCTACACCTTC.

The chain links TRBV27 to TRBJ1-1; the D gene is possibly TRBD1 (6 bases). The germline gives CDR1 MNHEY, CDR2 SMNVEV (reference sequence). The germline V and J ends were trimmed by 0 bases and 1 base, with 18 bases remaining between them. CDR3 length equals 18 residues. The CDR3 DNA follows: TGTGCCAGCAGTTTATCCCGCCCCAGGGGCCGGCGGAACACTGAAGCTTTCTTT. It yields the protein CASSLSRPRGRRNTEAFF.

The rearrangement links TRBV10-3 to TRBJ2-1; 8 positions match TRBD1. CDR3 length: 14 amino acids. The V gene's germline CDR1 is ENHRY and CDR2 SYGVKD. V shed 10 bases and J 7 bases; nucleotides not matched to a gene: 12. This chain's CDR3 is CATQARTGLNEQFF. CDR3 nucleotide sequence: TGTGCCACCCAAGCCAGGACAGGGTTGAATGAGCAGTTCTTC.

This chain connects TRBV12-3 or TRBV12-4 to TRBJ1-5, with no clear D. Trimming left V 6 bases short and J 1 base short, with 10 bases between. CDR3 length: 14 residues. CDR3 residues: CASSSVSSNQPQHF. In DNA form, the CDR3 reads TGTGCCAGCAGCTCTGTTAGCAGCAATCAGCCCCAGCATTTT.

J is TRBJ1-6 and V is TRBV7-6; unclear D gene. V lost 2 bases and J 8 bases, leaving 13 bases between the germline ends. This CDR3 contains 15 residues. CDR1 and CDR2 (germline): SGHVS, FNYEAQ. CDR3: CASSLTGIRDSPLHF. CDR3 nucleotide sequence: TGTGCCAGCAGCTTAACGGGGATCCGGGATTCACCCCTCCACTTT.

J is TRBJ2-7 and V is TRBV7-9; 7 nucleotides match TRBD1. The CDR3 has 17 amino acids. The V gene end was trimmed by 1 base and the J gene end by 3 bases; junction bases not matched to a gene: 12. The germline V gene has CDR1 SEHNR and CDR2 FQNEAQ (reference sequence). CDR3 loop: CASSLGKAGGPFYEQYF. The CDR3 DNA sequence: TGTGCCAGCAGCTTAGGGAAGGCAGGGGGTCCCTTCTACGAGCAGTACTTC.

The chain is built from TRBV6-2 or TRBV6-3 and TRBJ2-3, with D tentatively TRBD1 or TRBD2 (5 bases each). V lost 1 base, J lost 2 bases, and 10 bases lay in between. The germline CDR1 and CDR2 sequences are MNHEY and SVGEGT. The CDR3 runs 15 residues. The CDR3 reads CASSYWTGTTDTQYF. The CDR3 bases are TGTGCCAGCAGTTACTGGACCGGGACCACAGATACGCAGTATTTT.